This TCR beta chain comes out of a study of control samples from healthy donors and cancer patients. Germline lookup yields CDR1 KGHSH and CDR2 LQKENI. The CDR3 covers 16 residues. With 0 bases removed from V and 8 bases from J, the gap between germline ends came to 16 bases. Sequencing was performed with immunoSEQ multiplex PCR; in TCRdb, only in-frame clones are kept and a portion is missing. The sample holds about 110,000 clones, 70% to 85% seen once. This TCR came from a man aged 18-30 years in good health. The chain couples TRBV18 to TRBJ1-4; D unresolved. The sequencing sample was made of blood. CDR3 residues: CASSPPTSLRGEKLFF. CDR3 DNA: TGTGCCAGCTCACCACCGACGTCACTCAGAGGGGAAAAACTGTTTTTT.